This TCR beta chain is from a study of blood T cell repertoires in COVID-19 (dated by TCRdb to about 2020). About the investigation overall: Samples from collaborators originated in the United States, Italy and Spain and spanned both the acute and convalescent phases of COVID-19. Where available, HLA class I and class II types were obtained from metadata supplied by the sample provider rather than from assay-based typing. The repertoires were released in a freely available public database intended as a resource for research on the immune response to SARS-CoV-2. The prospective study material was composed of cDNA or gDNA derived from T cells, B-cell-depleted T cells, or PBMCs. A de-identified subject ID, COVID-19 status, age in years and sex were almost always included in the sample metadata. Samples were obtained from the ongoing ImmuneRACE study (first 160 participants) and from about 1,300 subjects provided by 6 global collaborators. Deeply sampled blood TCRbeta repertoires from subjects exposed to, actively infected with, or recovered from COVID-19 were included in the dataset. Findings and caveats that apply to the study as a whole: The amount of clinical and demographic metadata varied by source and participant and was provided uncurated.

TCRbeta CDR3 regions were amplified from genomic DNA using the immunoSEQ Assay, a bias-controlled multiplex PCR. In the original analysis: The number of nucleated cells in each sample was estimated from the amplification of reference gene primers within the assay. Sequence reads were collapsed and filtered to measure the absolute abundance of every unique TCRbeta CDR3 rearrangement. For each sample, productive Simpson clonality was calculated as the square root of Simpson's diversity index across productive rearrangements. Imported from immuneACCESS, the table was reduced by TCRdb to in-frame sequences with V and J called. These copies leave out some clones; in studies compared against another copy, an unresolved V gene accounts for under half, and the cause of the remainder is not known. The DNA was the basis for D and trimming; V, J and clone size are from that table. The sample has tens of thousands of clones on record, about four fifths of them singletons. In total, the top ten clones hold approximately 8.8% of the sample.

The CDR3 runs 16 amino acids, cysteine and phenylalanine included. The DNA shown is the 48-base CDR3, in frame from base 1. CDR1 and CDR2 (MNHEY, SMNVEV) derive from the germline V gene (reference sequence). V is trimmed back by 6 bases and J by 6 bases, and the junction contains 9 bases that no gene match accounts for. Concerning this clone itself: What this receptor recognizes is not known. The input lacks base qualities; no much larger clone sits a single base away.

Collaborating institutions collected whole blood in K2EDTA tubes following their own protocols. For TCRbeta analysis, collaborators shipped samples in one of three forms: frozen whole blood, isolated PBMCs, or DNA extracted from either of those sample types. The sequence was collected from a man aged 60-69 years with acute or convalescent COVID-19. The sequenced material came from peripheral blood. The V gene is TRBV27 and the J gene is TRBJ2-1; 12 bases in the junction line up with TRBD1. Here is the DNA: TGTGCCAGCAGGAGTCTAGGGACAGGGGGCTTCAATGAGCAGTTCTTC. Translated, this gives CASRSLGTGGFNEQFF.